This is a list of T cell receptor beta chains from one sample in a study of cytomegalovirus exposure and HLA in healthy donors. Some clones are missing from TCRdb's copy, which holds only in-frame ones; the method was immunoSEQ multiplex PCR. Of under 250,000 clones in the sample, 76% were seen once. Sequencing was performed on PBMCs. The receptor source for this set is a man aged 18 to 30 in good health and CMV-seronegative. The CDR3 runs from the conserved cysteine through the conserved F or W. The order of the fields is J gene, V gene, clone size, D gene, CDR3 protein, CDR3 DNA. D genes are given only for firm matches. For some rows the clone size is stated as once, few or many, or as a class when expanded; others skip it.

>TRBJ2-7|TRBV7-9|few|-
CASSPRVGGPFREQYF
TGTGCCAGCAGCCCACGGGTCGGGGGTCCCTTTCGCGAGCAGTACTTC
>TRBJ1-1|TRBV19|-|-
CASSGVGTEAFF
TGTGCCAGTAGCGGGGTCGGAACTGAAGCTTTCTTT
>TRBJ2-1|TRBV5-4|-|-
CASSLGLPGNEQFF
TGTGCCAGCAGCTTGGGACTTCCGGGCAATGAGCAGTTCTTC
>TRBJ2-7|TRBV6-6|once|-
CASSQPGYEQYF
TGTGCCAGCAGCCAACCAGGCTACGAGCAGTACTTC
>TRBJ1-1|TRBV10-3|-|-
CAIRRFGGADWTEAFF
TGTGCCATCAGGCGGTTCGGAGGGGCGGATTGGACTGAAGCTTTCTTT
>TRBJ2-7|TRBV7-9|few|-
CASSPQRPYEQYF
TGTGCCAGCAGCCCCCAGCGCCCCTACGAGCAGTACTTC
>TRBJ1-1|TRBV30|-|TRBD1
CAWGTGERAEAFF
TGTGCCTGGGGGACAGGGGAGAGGGCTGAAGCTTTCTTT
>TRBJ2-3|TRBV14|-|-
CQKNNSTDTQYF
TGTCAAAAGAACAATAGCACAGATACGCAGTATTTT
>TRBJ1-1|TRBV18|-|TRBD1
CASSPRTGWDTEAFF
TGTGCCAGCTCACCTAGGACAGGTTGGGACACTGAAGCTTTCTTT
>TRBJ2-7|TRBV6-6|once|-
CASSWRGEQYF
TGTGCCAGCAGTTGGCGGGGAGAGCAGTACTTC
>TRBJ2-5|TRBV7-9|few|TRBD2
CASSPPTSGSGETQYF
TGTGCCAGCAGTCCCCCGACTAGCGGGAGTGGAGAGACCCAGTACTTC
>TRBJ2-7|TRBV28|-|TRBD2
CASRNTGTSGAYEQYF
TGTGCCAGCAGAAATACCGGGACTAGCGGGGCCTACGAGCAGTACTTC
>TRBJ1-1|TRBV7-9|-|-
CASSLDGYTEAFF
TGTGCCAGCAGCTTAGACGGTTACACTGAAGCTTTCTTT
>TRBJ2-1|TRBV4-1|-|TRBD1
CASSQGGTGAQTEQFF
TGCGCCAGCAGCCAGGGGGGGACAGGGGCCCAGACTGAGCAGTTCTTC
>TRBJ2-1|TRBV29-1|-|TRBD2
CSAHLLATYNEQFF
TGCAGCGCCCATTTACTAGCGACATACAATGAGCAGTTCTTC
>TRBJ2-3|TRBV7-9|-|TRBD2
CASSLTSGGGRDTQYF
TGTGCCAGCAGCTTGACTAGCGGGGGTGGAAGGGATACGCAGTATTTT
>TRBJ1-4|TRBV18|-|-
CASSPPGVPQNEKLFF
TGTGCCAGCTCACCACCCGGGGTCCCACAGAATGAAAAACTGTTTTTT
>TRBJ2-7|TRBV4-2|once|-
CASSQGSGSSYEQYF
TGTGCCAGCAGCCAAGGAAGCGGTAGCTCCTACGAGCAGTACTTC
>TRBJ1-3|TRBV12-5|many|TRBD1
CASGEGTVSGNTIYF
TGTGCTAGTGGTGAAGGGACAGTCTCTGGAAACACCATATATTTT
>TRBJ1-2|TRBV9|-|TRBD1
CASSGDSGTGRYGYTF
TGTGCCAGCAGCGGAGATTCCGGGACAGGGCGCTATGGCTACACCTTC
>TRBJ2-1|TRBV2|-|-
CASRNRGKQFF
TGTGCCAGCAGGAATCGTGGCAAGCAGTTCTTC
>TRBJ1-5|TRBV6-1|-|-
CASSGFFGGDQPQHF
TGTGCCAGCAGTGGTTTCTTTGGGGGGGATCAGCCCCAGCATTTT
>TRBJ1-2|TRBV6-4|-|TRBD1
CASSQDREGGYTF
TGTGCCAGCAGTCAAGACAGGGAAGGTGGCTACACCTTC
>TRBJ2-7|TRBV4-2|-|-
CASRMAGNSYEQYF
TGTGCCAGCAGGATGGCGGGGAACTCCTACGAGCAGTACTTC
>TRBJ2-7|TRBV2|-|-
CASSPGRGPYEQYF
TGTGCCAGCAGTCCCGGCAGGGGACCCTACGAGCAGTACTTC
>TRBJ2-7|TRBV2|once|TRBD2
CASSEEAGNNEQYF
TGTGCCAGCAGTGAAGAAGCGGGAAACAACGAGCAGTACTTC
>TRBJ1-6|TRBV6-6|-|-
CAKSDSWNSPLHF
TGTGCGAAATCGGACAGTTGGAATTCACCCCTCCACTTT
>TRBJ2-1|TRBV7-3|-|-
CASSRGGSYNEQFF
TGTGCCAGCAGTCGAGGTGGATCCTACAATGAGCAGTTCTTC
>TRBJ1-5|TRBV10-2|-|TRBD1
CASSPGAGGQPQHF
TGCGCCAGCTCCCCGGGGGCAGGGGGTCAGCCCCAGCATTTT
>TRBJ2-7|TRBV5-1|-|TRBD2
CASSSPGIAGAYEQYF
TGCGCCAGCAGCTCCCCCGGTATAGCGGGAGCCTACGAGCAGTACTTC
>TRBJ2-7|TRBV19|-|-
CASRDYGYEQYF
TGTGCCAGTAGGGACTACGGGTACGAGCAGTACTTC
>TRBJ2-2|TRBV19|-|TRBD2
CASSWLAGVDGELFF
TGTGCCAGTAGTTGGCTAGCGGGAGTCGACGGGGAGCTGTTTTTT
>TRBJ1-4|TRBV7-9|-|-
CASSDGGPGIIEKLFF
TGTGCCAGCAGCGACGGAGGTCCAGGAATAATTGAAAAACTGTTTTTT
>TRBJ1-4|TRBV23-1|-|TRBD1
CASSRAGTGEEKLFF
TGCGCCAGCAGTCGCGCCGGGACAGGGGAAGAAAAACTGTTTTTT
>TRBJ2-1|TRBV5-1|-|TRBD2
CASSRTSGSNEQFF
TGCGCCAGCAGTCGGACTAGCGGGAGCAATGAGCAGTTCTTC
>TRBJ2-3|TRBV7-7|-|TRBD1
CASSPGTGSTDTQYF
TGTGCTAGCAGCCCCGGGACAGGGAGCACAGATACGCAGTATTTT
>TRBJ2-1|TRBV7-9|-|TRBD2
CASSLESGLAGRYNEQFF
TGTGCCAGCAGCCTTGAATCCGGACTAGCGGGGAGATACAATGAGCAGTTCTTC
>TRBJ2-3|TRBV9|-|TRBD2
CASSGGLRLADTDTQYF
TGTGCCAGCAGTGGTGGGTTAAGGCTAGCGGACACAGATACGCAGTATTTT
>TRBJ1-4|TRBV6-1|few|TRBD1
CASRTGPTNEKLFF
TGTGCCAGCAGGACAGGGCCGACTAATGAAAAACTGTTTTTT
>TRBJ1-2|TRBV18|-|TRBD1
CASSPMGQASYGYTF
TGTGCCAGCTCACCAATGGGACAGGCTTCATATGGCTACACCTTC
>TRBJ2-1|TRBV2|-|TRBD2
CASETGTSGSNEQFF
TGTGCCAGCGAAACCGGGACTAGCGGCTCCAATGAGCAGTTCTTC
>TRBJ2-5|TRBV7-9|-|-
CASSLQRTDQETQYF
TGTGCCAGCAGCTTACAGAGGACAGACCAAGAGACCCAGTACTTC
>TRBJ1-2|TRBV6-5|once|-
CASSDRQVNYGYTF
TGTGCCAGCAGCGACCGACAGGTGAACTATGGCTACACCTTC
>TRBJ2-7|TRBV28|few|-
CASNPVGGVGSYEQYF
TGTGCCAGCAACCCCGTAGGGGGGGTCGGCTCCTACGAGCAGTACTTC
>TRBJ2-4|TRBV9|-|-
CASSVGQVKNIQYF
TGTGCCAGCAGCGTAGGACAGGTCAAAAACATTCAGTACTTC
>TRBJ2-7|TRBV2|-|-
CASKGGYEQYF
TGTGCCAGCAAAGGGGGCTACGAGCAGTACTTC
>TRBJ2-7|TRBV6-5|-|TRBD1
CASSGRQGYEQYF
TGTGCCAGCAGTGGACGACAGGGGTACGAGCAGTACTTC
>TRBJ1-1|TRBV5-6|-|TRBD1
CASSLGAGGYDTEAFF
TGTGCCAGCAGCTTGGGGGCAGGGGGCTATGACACTGAAGCTTTCTTT
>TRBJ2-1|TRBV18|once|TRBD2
CASSPGLAVNNEQFF
TGTGCCAGCTCACCGGGGCTAGCGGTCAACAATGAGCAGTTCTTC
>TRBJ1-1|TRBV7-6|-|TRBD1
CASSRGQAHMNTEAFF
TGTGCCAGCAGCCGTGGACAGGCCCACATGAACACTGAAGCTTTCTTT
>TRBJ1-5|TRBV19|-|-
CASSLGGFNQPQHF
TGTGCCAGTAGTCTAGGAGGATTCAATCAGCCCCAGCATTTT
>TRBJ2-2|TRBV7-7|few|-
CASSLVVAGTNTGELFF
TGTGCTAGCAGCTTAGTGGTCGCAGGGACGAACACCGGGGAGCTGTTTTTT
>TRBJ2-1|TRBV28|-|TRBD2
CASSPLIGRNAYNEQFF
TGTGCCAGCAGCCCACTGATCGGGAGGAACGCCTACAATGAGCAGTTCTTC
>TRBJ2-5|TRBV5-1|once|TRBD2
CASSFSGVQETQYF
TGCGCCAGCAGCTTTAGCGGGGTCCAAGAGACCCAGTACTTC
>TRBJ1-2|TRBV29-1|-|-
CSVLGGAQGVNYGYTF
TGCAGCGTCCTGGGAGGGGCACAGGGCGTGAACTATGGCTACACCTTC
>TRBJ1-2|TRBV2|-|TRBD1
CASSDWDRGWHTF
TGTGCCAGCAGTGATTGGGACAGGGGGTGGCACACCTTC